This TCR beta chain was captured by sequencing in a study of early T cells in non-severe SARS-CoV-2 infection. Only a few counts were recorded for this clonotype. Germline CDR1 reads MDHEN; CDR2 reads SYDVKM. Trimming removed 2 bases from V and 7 bases from J, with 9 bases in between. There are 12 residues in the CDR3. TCRdb called the 5' RACE reads again in MiXCR, with one record for every CDR3 protein. Of approximately 100,000 distinct CDR3 sequences listed, more than 9.5% were seen once; the top ten hold 4.5% to 5.5%. What was sequenced was whole blood. The chain couples TRBV28 to TRBJ2-7; D not certain. This sequence originates from an adult who was a healthcare worker with PCR-confirmed SARS-CoV-2 infection or an uninfected control (not recorded which). In DNA, the CDR3 is TGTGCCAGCAGTTTAGCCCGTGATGAGCAGTACTTC. Amino acid sequence: CASSLARDEQYF.